Included here is one TCR beta chain sequence, with context. The antigen is undetermined. This CDR3 spans 13 amino acids. The germline V gene has CDR1 SGHAT and CDR2 FQNNGV. V was shortened by 3 bases and J by 2 bases, with 7 bases between the two germline ends. The data originate from a study of OX40 agonist ivuxolimab in advanced cancers. Sequenced by immunoSEQ multiplex PCR; TCRdb stores in-frame clones only, minus some. Of roughly 100,000 clones in the sample, 80% to 95% were seen once. Study results and caveats: Both blood CD4+ and CD8+ T cells showed clonal growth by week 6 at 0.1 to 3.0 mg/kg.

This TCR derives from an adult with an advanced solid tumor such as melanoma, head and neck, liver or kidney cancer. This specimen was CD4+ or CD8+ T cells sorted from blood, taken in a trial of the OX40 agonist ivuxolimab. V is TRBV11-2 and J is TRBJ1-2; weak D call: TRBD1 (5 bases). CDR3 sequence: CASSFWGNYGYTF. CDR3 DNA: TGTGCCAGCAGCTTTTGGGGGAACTATGGCTACACCTTC.